These 14 T cell receptor beta chains share one sample of origin, sequenced in a study of cytomegalovirus exposure and HLA in healthy donors. The PCR ran on 60 Vbeta and 13 Jbeta primers. Sequencing was performed with immunoSEQ multiplex PCR; in TCRdb, only in-frame clones are kept and a portion is missing. The repertoire holds roughly 260,000 clones, with about 83% as singletons. What was sequenced was PBMCs. These receptors all come from a woman aged 40 to 50 in good health and CMV-seropositive.

This chain joins TRBV6-1 and TRBJ2-7; 14 bases align to TRBD2. CDR1 and CDR2 (germline): MNHNS, SASEGT. The CDR3 runs 16 residues. V shed 4 bases, J shed 4 bases, and the junction held 6 bases outside the gene matches. The CDR3 DNA reads TGTGCCAGCAGTGCCGGGACTAGCGGGAGTTCTTACGAGCAGTACTTC. It is translated as CASSAGTSGSSYEQYF.

The chain joins TRBV6-5 to TRBJ2-1, with a weak D call TRBD2 (6 bases). Germline V gene data show CDR1 as MNHEY and CDR2 as SVGAGI. The CDR3 has 16 residues. Trimming took 1 base from V and 0 from J, leaving 10 bases between them. The CDR3 sequence is CASSYLEGSSYNEQFF. The CDR3 DNA sequence: TGTGCCAGCAGTTACTTGGAGGGTAGCTCCTACAATGAGCAGTTCTTC.

Points on this clone: Other DNA sequences from this sample encode an identical CDR3 as well. This rearrangement joins TRBV19 to TRBJ2-7; 11 nucleotides match TRBD2. This CDR3 comprises 15 residues. The junction had 2 bases not matched to a gene; V was cut back by 3 bases and J by 1 base. Germline CDR1 LNHDA, CDR2 SQIVND (reference sequence). CDR3 DNA: TGTGCCAGTAGTATTCTAGCGGGAGGATCCTACGAGCAGTACTTC. This codes for CASSILAGGSYEQYF.

J is TRBJ2-7 and V is TRBV28; 11 bases fit TRBD2. In germline, CDR1 is MDHEN, CDR2 SYDVKM. V shed 4 bases and J 5 bases; nucleotides not matched to a gene: 7. This CDR3 spans 15 amino acids. The CDR3 nucleotides are TGTGCCAGCAGTTCAGTAGCGGGAGGGCCCAACGAGCAGTACTTC. The encoded protein is CASSSVAGGPNEQYF.

This clone was counted only a few times. The chain is built from TRBV10-3 and TRBJ2-7, with D perhaps TRBD2 (7 bases). There are 14 residues in the CDR3. V gave up 10 bases and J gave up 1 base, with 17 bases separating them. Germline-derived CDR1 and CDR2 are ENHRY and SYGVKD. DNA for the CDR3: TGTGCCACCCTCAAGGGGGGAGGGTCCTACGAGCAGTACTTC. It yields the protein CATLKGGGSYEQYF.

This clone was detected many times. The genes are TRBV7-3 and TRBJ1-1; D uncertain. The CDR3 is 14 amino acids. CDR1 is SGHTA, CDR2 FQGTGA, per germline. Trimming removed 5 bases at V and 5 bases at J, with 15 bases between. In DNA form, the CDR3 reads TGTGCCAGCAGCGTAGCGCCCGGGAGGACTGAAGCTTTCTTT. As protein: CASSVAPGRTEAFF. Drawing the rest from reference TRBV7-3 and TRBJ1-1, the complete variable domain is GAGVSQTPSNKVTEKGKYVELRCDPISGHTALYWYRQSLGQGPEFLIYFQGTGAADDSGLPNDRFFAVRPEGSVSTLKIQRTERGDSAVYLCASSVAPGRTEAFFGQGTRLTVV.

The chain is built from TRBV4-3 and TRBJ1-2; 7 nucleotides agree with TRBD1. J lost 4 bases, V lost 0 bases, and 8 bases had no gene match. The CDR3 runs 16 residues. The germline V gene has CDR1 LGHNA and CDR2 YSLEER. The CDR3 nucleotides are TGCGCCAGCAGCCAAGACCGGGACAGCCTAACCTATGGCTACACCTTC. Translating gives CASSQDRDSLTYGYTF.

The table lists this clone with a few counts. The rearrangement links TRBV10-3 to TRBJ2-1, with 7 nucleotides matching TRBD2. Germline CDR1 is ENHRY and CDR2 is SYGVKD. The CDR3 spans 13 residues. V dropped 7 bases and J dropped 10; count of bases not matched to a gene: 10. Here the CDR3 DNA reads TGTGCCATCACCCGCGCCCCACTAGCGGAGCAGTTCTTC. Translating it yields CAITRAPLAEQFF.

The chain has TRBV18 and TRBJ2-1; no clear D. CDR1 KGHSH and CDR2 LQKENI come from the germline V gene. The CDR3 spans 18 residues. Trimming removed 2 bases from V and 5 bases from J, with 22 bases in between. The CDR3 DNA is TGTGCCAGCTCACCAGGTTCCCCTTATTCACACCCCCACAATGAGCAGTTCTTC. Translated, it gives CASSPGSPYSHPHNEQFF.

This clone was recorded a few times. The chain combines TRBV4-1 with TRBJ2-7; D is perhaps TRBD2 (5 bases). Trimming cost V 1 base and J 0 bases, with 10 bases left between them. This CDR3 spans 15 amino acids. Germline values: CDR1 MGHRA, CDR2 YSYEKL. CDR3 region: CASSQAEASSYEQYF. The CDR3 nucleotides read TGCGCCAGCAGCCAAGCGGAGGCCAGCTCCTACGAGCAGTACTTC.

This chain links TRBV19 with TRBJ2-3; TRBD2 aligns across 7 bases. The V gene's germline CDR1 is LNHDA and CDR2 SQIVND (reference sequence). This CDR3 region has 14 residues. V lost 5 bases and J lost 4; bases outside the gene matches: 6. Here the CDR3 DNA reads TGTGCCAGTAGTTTCCAACTAGCGTCAGATACGCAGTATTTT. This translates into CASSFQLASDTQYF.

The CDR3 DNA sequence: TGTGCCTGGAGACCGGGACAGGGCCTGAGGGGCTACACCTTC. Its translation is CAWRPGQGLRGYTF. V and J are TRBV30 and TRBJ1-2, with 9 bases aligning to TRBD1. CDR3 length: 14 residues. The V gene end was trimmed by 3 bases and the J gene end by 8 bases; junction bases not matched to a gene: 10. Germline V CDR1 and CDR2: GTSNPN, SVGIG (reference sequence).

This clone appeared a few times. The chain combines TRBV28 with TRBJ2-7; D is unresolved. The germline V gene has CDR1 MDHEN and CDR2 SYDVKM. CDR3 size: 13 residues. V was cut by 1 base and J by 6 bases, with 10 bases left in between. Here the CDR3 reads CASSLSGFSEQYF. The CDR3 region has the DNA TGTGCCAGCAGTTTATCGGGTTTCTCCGAGCAGTACTTC.

The chain has TRBV4-1 and TRBJ2-4; the D gene is possibly TRBD2 (6 bases). V was trimmed by 0 bases and J by 10 bases, leaving 10 bases between them. Looked up from germline, CDR1 is MGHRA and CDR2 is YSYEKL. The CDR3 has 13 residues. The CDR3 protein is CASSQDRDLIQYF. The CDR3 DNA reads TGCGCCAGCAGCCAAGATCGGGACTTAATTCAGTACTTC.